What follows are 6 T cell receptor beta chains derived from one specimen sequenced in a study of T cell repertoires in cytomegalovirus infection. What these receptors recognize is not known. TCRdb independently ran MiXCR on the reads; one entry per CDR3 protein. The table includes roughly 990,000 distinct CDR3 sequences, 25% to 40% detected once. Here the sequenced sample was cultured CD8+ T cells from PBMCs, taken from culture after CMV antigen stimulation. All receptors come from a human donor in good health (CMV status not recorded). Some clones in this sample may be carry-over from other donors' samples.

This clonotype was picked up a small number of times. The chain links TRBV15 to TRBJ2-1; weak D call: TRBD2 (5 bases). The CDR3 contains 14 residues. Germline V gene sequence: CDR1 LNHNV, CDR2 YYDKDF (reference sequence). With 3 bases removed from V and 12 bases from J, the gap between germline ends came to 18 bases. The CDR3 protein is CATSSPAEDPGQFF. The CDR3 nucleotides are TGTGCCACCAGCAGTCCCGCGGAGGACCCCGGGCAGTTCTTC. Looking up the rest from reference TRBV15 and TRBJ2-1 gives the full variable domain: DAMVIQNPRYQVTQFGKPVTLSCSQTLNHNVMYWYQQKSSQAPKLLFHYYDKDFNNEADTPDNFQSRRPNTSFCFLDIRSPGLGDTAMYLCATSSPAEDPGQFFGPGTRLTVL.

The CDR3 nucleotides are TGTGCCAGCACAACGGGGGGTCAAAATGAGCAGTTCTTC. Protein product: CASTTGGQNEQFF. This rearrangement joins TRBV6-1 to TRBJ2-1, with 7 bases fitting TRBD2. The CDR3 runs to 13 residues. After removal of 7 bases from V and 7 bases from J, the junction contained 7 bases not matched to a gene. The germline V gene encodes CDR1 MNHNS and CDR2 SASEGT.

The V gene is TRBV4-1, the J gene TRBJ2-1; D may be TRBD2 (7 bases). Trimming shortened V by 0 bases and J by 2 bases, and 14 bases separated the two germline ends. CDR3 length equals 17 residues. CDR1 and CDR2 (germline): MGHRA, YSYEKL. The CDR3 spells CASSQDRAGATYNEQFF. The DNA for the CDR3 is TGCGCCAGCAGCCAAGATAGGGCGGGGGCGACCTACAATGAGCAGTTCTTC.

This CDR3 is CASTPANSHSPLHF. In nucleotides, the CDR3 is TGTGCCAGCACCCCGGCGAACAGCCATTCACCCCTCCACTTT. J is TRBJ1-6 and V is TRBV6-6; D not resolved. This CDR3 contains 14 residues. Germline CDR1 MNHNY, CDR2 SVGAGI (reference sequence). The V end was cut by 7 bases, the J end by 8 bases, with 15 bases between.

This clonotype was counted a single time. This CDR3 reads CASSYGDIYEQYF. For the CDR3, the DNA is TGTGCCAGCAGTTACGGGGATATCTACGAGCAGTACTTC. V is TRBV6-5 and J is TRBJ2-7; D unclear. The length of the CDR3 is 13 residues. V lost 2 bases to trimming and J lost 3 bases, with 8 bases between them. Germline V gene lookup returns CDR1 MNHEY and CDR2 SVGAGI.

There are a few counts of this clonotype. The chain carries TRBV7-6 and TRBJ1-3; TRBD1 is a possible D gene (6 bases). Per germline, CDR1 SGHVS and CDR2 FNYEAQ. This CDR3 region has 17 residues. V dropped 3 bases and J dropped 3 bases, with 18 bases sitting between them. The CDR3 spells CASSFPGGGESGNTIYF. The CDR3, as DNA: TGTGCCAGCAGCTTCCCCGGAGGGGGAGAAAGTGGAAACACCATATATTTT.